This TCR beta chain is from a study of shared clonotypes between healthy human individuals. Study in general: The plates for each donor numbered three CD4 naive, three CD4 memory, two CD8 naive and one CD8 memory.

This CDR3 is 12 amino acids long. Germline V CDR1 and CDR2: SGHTA, FQGNSA. V gave up 1 base and J gave up 4 bases, with 5 bases separating them. Positive CCR7 selection of CD45RO-negative cells yielded the naive CD8 cells, and terminally differentiated effector memory CD45RA+ cells were excluded. Authors' data handling: Filtering differed for immunoSEQ, which gave only junction sequences without quality scores. Data came from immunoSEQ multiplex PCR; TCRdb stores just in-frame clones and leaves some out. The V and J calls and the clone size are those of that table, but D and trimming were determined from the DNA. The repertoire holds hundreds of thousands of clones, with about 90% as singletons.

Material: naive CD8+ T cells sorted from blood. This chain uses TRBV7-2 with TRBJ2-7; D remains ambiguous. The sequence came from a man under 40 in good health. As DNA, the CDR3 is TGTGCCAGCAGCTTAGAGCCGTACGAGCAGTACTTC. Translation gives CASSLEPYEQYF.